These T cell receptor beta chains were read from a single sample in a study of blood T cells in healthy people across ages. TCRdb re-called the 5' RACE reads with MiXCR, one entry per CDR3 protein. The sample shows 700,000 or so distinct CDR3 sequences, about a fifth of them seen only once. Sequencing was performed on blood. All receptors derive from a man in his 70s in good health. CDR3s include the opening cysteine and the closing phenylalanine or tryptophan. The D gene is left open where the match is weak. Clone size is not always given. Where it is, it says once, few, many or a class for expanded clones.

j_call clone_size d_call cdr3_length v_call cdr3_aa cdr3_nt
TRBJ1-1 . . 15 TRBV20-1 CSASGSTRRNTEAFF TGCAGTGCTAGCGGGTCGACTCGACGGAACACTGAAGCTTTCTTT
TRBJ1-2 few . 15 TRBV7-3 CASSPDGRAGDGYTF TGTGCCAGCAGCCCAGACGGTCGGGCAGGGGATGGCTACACCTTC
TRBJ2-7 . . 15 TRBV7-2 CASSLMVTALYEQYF TGTGCCAGCAGCTTAATGGTGACAGCCCTCTACGAGCAGTACTTC
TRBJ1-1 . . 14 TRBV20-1 CSARRRGAESEAFF TGCAGTGCCCGTCGGAGAGGGGCTGAATCTGAAGCTTTCTTT
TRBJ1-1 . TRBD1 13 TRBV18 CACSGTGNTEAFF TGTGCCTGCTCCGGGACAGGGAACACTGAAGCTTTCTTT
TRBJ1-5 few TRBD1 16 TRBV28 CASSRPGQNSLLAQHF TGTGCCAGCAGCCGGCCGGGACAGAACTCCCTCCTGGCCCAGCATTTT
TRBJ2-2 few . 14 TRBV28 CASSLVPITGELFF TGTGCCAGCAGTTTGGTCCCTATCACCGGGGAGCTGTTTTTT
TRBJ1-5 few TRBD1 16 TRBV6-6 CASSYSTGQRARPQHF TGTGCCAGCAGTTACTCTACGGGACAGAGGGCTCGGCCCCAGCATTTT
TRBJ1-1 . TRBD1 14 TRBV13 CASSLGTGRSEAFF TGTGCCAGCAGCTTAGGGACAGGGAGGTCTGAAGCTTTCTTT
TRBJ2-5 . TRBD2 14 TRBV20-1 CSARVDSGGETQYF TGCAGTGCTAGAGTAGATTCGGGGGGGGAGACCCAGTACTTC
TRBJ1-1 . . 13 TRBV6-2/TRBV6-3 CASTSLMDTEAFF TGTGCCAGCACCTCGTTGATGGACACTGAAGCTTTCTTT
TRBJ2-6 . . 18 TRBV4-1 CASSQGQHLLSGANVLTF TGCGCCAGCAGCCAAGGACAGCACCTTTTGTCTGGGGCCAACGTCCTGACTTTC
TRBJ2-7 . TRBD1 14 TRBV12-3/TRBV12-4 CASRTQGASYEQYF TGTGCCAGCAGGACACAGGGGGCTTCCTACGAGCAGTACTTC
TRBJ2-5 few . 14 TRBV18 CASSPAQGGETQYF TGTGCCAGCTCACCCGCTCAGGGAGGAGAGACCCAGTACTTC
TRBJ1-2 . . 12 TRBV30 CAQSQGPRGYTF TGTGCCCAAAGCCAGGGGCCAAGAGGCTACACCTTC
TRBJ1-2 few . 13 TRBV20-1 CSARPDQRGGYTF TGCAGTGCTAGACCCGACCAACGCGGGGGCTACACCTTC
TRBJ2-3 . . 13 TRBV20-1 CSARPINGDTQYF TGCAGTGCTAGACCCATTAACGGAGATACGCAGTATTTT
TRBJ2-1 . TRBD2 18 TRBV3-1 CASSQEGLAGGNYNEQFF TGTGCCAGCAGCCAAGAGGGACTAGCGGGAGGTAACTACAATGAGCAGTTCTTC
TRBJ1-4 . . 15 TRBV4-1 CASSQDSTLNEKLFF TGCGCCAGCAGCCAAGACAGTACCCTTAATGAAAAACTGTTTTTT
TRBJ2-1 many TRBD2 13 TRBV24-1 CATTSGPHNEQFF TGTGCCACGACTAGCGGGCCGCACAATGAGCAGTTCTTC
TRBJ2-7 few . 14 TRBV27 CASSPGPPTYEQYF TGTGCCAGCAGTCCGGGACCTCCTACCTACGAGCAGTACTTC
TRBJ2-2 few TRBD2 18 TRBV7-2 CASSLSPAGGTNTGELFF TGTGCCAGCAGCTTATCCCCAGCGGGGGGCACGAACACCGGGGAGCTGTTTTTT
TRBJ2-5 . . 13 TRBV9 CASNRQLSETQYF TGTGCCAGCAACCGCCAACTGTCGGAGACCCAGTACTTC
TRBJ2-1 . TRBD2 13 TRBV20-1 CGTSGDNYNEQFF TGCGGGACTAGCGGGGATAACTACAATGAGCAGTTCTTC
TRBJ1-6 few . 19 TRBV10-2 CASRDEGSLSSSYNSPLHF TGCGCCAGCAGAGACGAGGGGTCCCTATCGAGCTCCTATAATTCACCCCTCCACTTT
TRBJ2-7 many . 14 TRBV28 CATRLGIVTYEQYF TGTGCCACACGACTGGGGATAGTAACCTACGAGCAGTACTTC
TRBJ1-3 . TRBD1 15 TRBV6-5 CASSRTGSSGNTIYF TGTGCCAGCAGTCGGACAGGGTCCTCTGGAAACACCATATATTTT
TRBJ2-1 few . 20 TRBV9 CASSSVGLEGFLSDGNEQFF TGTGCCAGCAGCAGCGTGGGACTCGAAGGTTTCTTATCTGATGGCAATGAGCAGTTCTTC
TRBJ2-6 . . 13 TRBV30 CAWSVTGANVLTF TGTGCCTGGAGTGTGACTGGGGCCAACGTCCTGACTTTC
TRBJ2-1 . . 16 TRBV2 CASSGLGESSYNEQFF TGTGCCAGCAGTGGTTTGGGGGAGAGCTCCTACAATGAGCAGTTCTTC
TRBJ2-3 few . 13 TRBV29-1 CSVELGFTDTQYF TGCAGCGTTGAACTGGGGTTCACAGATACGCAGTATTTT
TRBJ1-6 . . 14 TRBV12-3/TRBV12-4 CASSLRAYNSPLHF TGTGCCAGCAGTTTGCGGGCGTATAATTCACCCCTCCACTTT
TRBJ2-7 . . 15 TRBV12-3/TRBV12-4 CASSFGRVSSYEQYF TGTGCCAGCAGTTTTGGGCGGGTAAGCTCCTACGAGCAGTACTTC
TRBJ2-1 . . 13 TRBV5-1 CASKFSRGYEQFF TGCGCCAGCAAGTTTTCCCGGGGCTATGAGCAGTTCTTC
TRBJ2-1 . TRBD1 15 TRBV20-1 CSARITGARSNEQFF TGCAGTGCTAGAATCACAGGGGCCCGGTCCAATGAGCAGTTCTTC
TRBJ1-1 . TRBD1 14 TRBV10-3 CAISRTGPNTEAFF TGTGCCATCTCAAGGACAGGGCCGAACACTGAAGCTTTCTTT
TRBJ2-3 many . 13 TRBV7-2 CASSLALGDTQYF TGTGCCAGCAGCTTAGCGTTGGGAGATACGCAGTATTTT
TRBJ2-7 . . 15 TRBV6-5 CASSYDYQTTYEQYF TGTGCCAGCAGTTACGACTACCAAACAACCTACGAGCAGTACTTC
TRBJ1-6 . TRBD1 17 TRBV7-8 CASSFWTGSSYNSPLHF TGTGCCAGCAGCTTTTGGACAGGGAGCTCCTATAATTCACCCCTCCACTTT
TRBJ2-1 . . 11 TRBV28 CASSDSVEQFF TGTGCCAGCAGTGACTCGGTTGAGCAGTTCTTC
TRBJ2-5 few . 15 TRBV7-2 CASSSQVLGQETQYF TGTGCCAGCAGCTCCCAGGTCCTGGGGCAAGAGACCCAGTACTTC
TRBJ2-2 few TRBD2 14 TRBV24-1 CATARGVNTGELFF TGTGCCACCGCTCGGGGGGTAAACACCGGGGAGCTGTTTTTT
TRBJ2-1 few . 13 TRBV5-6 CASSLRRGNEQFF TGTGCCAGCAGCTTGAGGCGGGGAAATGAGCAGTTCTTC
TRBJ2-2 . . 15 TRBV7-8 CASSSNSLNTGELFF TGTGCCAGCAGCTCGAACTCCTTGAACACCGGGGAGCTGTTTTTT
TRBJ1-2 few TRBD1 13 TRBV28 CASSKDRNYGYTF TGTGCCAGCAGCAAGGACAGGAACTATGGCTACACCTTC
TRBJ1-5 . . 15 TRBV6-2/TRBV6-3 CASSPGQRRGQPQHF TGTGCCAGCAGCCCGGGACAACGAAGGGGTCAGCCCCAGCATTTT
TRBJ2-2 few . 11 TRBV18 CASEDTGELFF TGTGCCAGCGAGGACACCGGGGAGCTGTTTTTT
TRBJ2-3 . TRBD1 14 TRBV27 CASTTGGPTDTQYF TGTGCCAGCACCACAGGGGGCCCCACAGATACGCAGTATTTT
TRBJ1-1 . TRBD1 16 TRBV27 CASRPTGTGLNTEAFF TGTGCCAGCAGACCTACCGGGACAGGGTTGAACACTGAAGCTTTCTTT
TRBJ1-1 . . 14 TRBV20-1 CSARERLTNTEAFF TGCAGTGCTAGAGAGAGACTCACGAACACTGAAGCTTTCTTT
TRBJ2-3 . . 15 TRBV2 CASSKRQGGTDTQYF TGTGCCAGCAGCAAGAGGCAGGGTGGCACAGATACGCAGTATTTT
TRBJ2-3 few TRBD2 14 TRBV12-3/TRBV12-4 CASKLSGLTDTQYF TGTGCCAGCAAACTTAGCGGGCTCACAGATACGCAGTATTTT
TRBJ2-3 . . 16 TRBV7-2 CASSLGMTLRADTQYF TGTGCCAGCAGCTTAGGGATGACTCTACGGGCAGATACGCAGTATTTT
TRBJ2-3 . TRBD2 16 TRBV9 CASSVVPSGSTDTQYF TGTGCCAGCAGCGTAGTGCCTAGCGGAAGCACAGATACGCAGTATTTT
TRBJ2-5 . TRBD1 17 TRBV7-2 CASSLAWPGQEKETQYF TGTGCCAGCAGCTTAGCTTGGCCAGGACAGGAGAAAGAGACCCAGTACTTC